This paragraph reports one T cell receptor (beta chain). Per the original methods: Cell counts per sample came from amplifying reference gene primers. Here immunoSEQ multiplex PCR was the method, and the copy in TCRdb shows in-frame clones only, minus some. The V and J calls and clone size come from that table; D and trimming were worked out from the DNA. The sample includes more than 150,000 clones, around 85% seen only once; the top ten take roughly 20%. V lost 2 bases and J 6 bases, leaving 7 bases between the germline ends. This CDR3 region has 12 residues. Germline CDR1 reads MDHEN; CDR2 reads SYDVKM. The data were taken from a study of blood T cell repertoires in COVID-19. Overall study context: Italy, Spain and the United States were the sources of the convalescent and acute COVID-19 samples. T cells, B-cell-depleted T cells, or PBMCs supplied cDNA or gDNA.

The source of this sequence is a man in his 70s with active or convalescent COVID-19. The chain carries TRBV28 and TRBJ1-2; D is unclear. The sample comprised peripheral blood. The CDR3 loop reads CASSLVSDGYTF. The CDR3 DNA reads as TGTGCCAGCAGTTTAGTGTCGGATGGCTACACCTTC.